One sample yielded the 22 T cell receptor beta chains listed below, sequenced in a study of long-term antiretroviral therapy in people with HIV. They ran version v3.0 of the immunoSEQ assay at survey level. Profiling relied on immunoSEQ multiplex PCR, and the TCRdb table lists in-frame clones only, not all of them. Here the sample spans some 17,000 clones, 80% to 85% being singletons. The sequenced sample was unsorted PBMCs, obtained 0.3 years before starting antiretroviral therapy. Receptor source: a man aged 50-60 years with HIV.

This clone is termed large. The CDR3 loop is CSTQLGGTEAFF. As DNA, the CDR3 is TGCAGTACCCAGTTGGGGGGTACTGAAGCTTTCTTT. This chain links TRBV29-1 with TRBJ1-1; tentative D call: TRBD1 (5 bases). The CDR3 loop spans 12 amino acids. The germline V gene has CDR1 SQVTM and CDR2 ANQGSEA.

The chain recombines TRBV6-4 with TRBJ1-2; a possible D gene is TRBD1 (5 bases). The CDR3 spans 16 residues. Trimming took off 4 bases at V and 4 bases at J, with 19 bases between the two ends. Germline V CDR1 and CDR2: MRHNA, SNTAGT. In DNA form, the CDR3 reads TGTGCCAGCAGTGGGGACCTTGTGAGGGTACTCTATGGCTACACCTTC. It yields the protein CASSGDLVRVLYGYTF.

The rearrangement joins TRBV5-4 to TRBJ2-5; D is undetermined. Germline-derived CDR1 and CDR2 are SGHNT and YYREEE (reference sequence). CDR3 length equals 13 residues. V shed 1 base and J shed 1 base, with 5 bases lying between them. This CDR3 reads CASSLIGQETQYF. Here the CDR3 DNA reads TGTGCCAGCAGCTTGATCGGCCAAGAGACCCAGTACTTC.

The V and J genes are TRBV19 and TRBJ1-1; D gene unclear. The CDR3 sequence is 12 residues long. The V end lost 0 bases, the J end lost 7 bases, and 6 bases lay between the germline ends. Germline assignment: CDR1 LNHDA and CDR2 SQIVND (reference sequence). Here the CDR3 reads CASSIEGSEAFF. The CDR3, as DNA: TGTGCCAGTAGTATAGAGGGCAGTGAAGCTTTCTTT.

The chain recombines TRBV9 with TRBJ1-2, with no clear D. V was clipped by 3 bases and J by 4 bases, with 13 bases between them. This CDR3 has 14 amino acids. Germline V gives CDR1 SGDLS, CDR2 YYNGEE. CDR3 protein: CASSAGPGPYGYTF. The CDR3 nucleotides read TGTGCCAGCAGCGCCGGTCCTGGTCCCTATGGCTACACCTTC.

The CDR3 coding sequence is TGTGCCAGCAGCCCGCCCCTCTACGAGCCAGGTACCTACAATGAGCAGTTCTTC. It translates to CASSPPLYEPGTYNEQFF. The V gene is TRBV7-9, the J gene TRBJ2-1; D unclear. Trimming took off 5 bases at V and 2 bases at J, with 22 bases between the two ends. CDR1 is SEHNR and CDR2 is FQNEAQ in the germline V gene (reference sequence). The CDR3 length is 18 residues.

This chain joins TRBV6-6 and TRBJ2-7; D might be TRBD2 (5 bases). The V end was cut by 2 bases, the J end by 6 bases, with 14 bases between. The CDR3 is 14 residues long. CDR1 is MNHNY and CDR2 is SVGAGI in the germline V gene (reference sequence). Here the CDR3 DNA reads TGTGCCAGCAGTTACCCGAGGGTTGGCCGCGAGCAGTACTTC. It translates to CASSYPRVGREQYF.

The V call is TRBV4-3, the J call TRBJ1-2, with D hard to call. Trimming shortened V by 1 base and J by 8 bases, and 14 bases separated the two germline ends. Germline V gene sequence: CDR1 LGHNA, CDR2 YSLEER. CDR3 size: 14 residues. The DNA of the CDR3 is TGCGCCAGCAGCCAAGCCCGGGGAGTGGAAGGCTACACCTTC. This gives the protein CASSQARGVEGYTF.

The table lists this clone with a count of one. This rearrangement joins TRBV4-1 to TRBJ2-2; weak D call: TRBD1 (5 bases). Trimming took off 0 bases at V and 7 bases at J, with 9 bases between the two ends. Looked up from germline, CDR1 is MGHRA and CDR2 is YSYEKL. CDR3 length: 14 residues. The CDR3 region is CASSQDPGRGELFF. The DNA for the CDR3 is TGCGCCAGCAGCCAAGACCCAGGGCGCGGGGAGCTGTTTTTT.

In nucleotides, the CDR3 is TGTGCCAGCCGCTACGTAGCGGGGGCCTATATGGAGCAGTTCTTC. This sequence encodes CASRYVAGAYMEQFF. The rearrangement joins TRBV27 to TRBJ2-1; 9 bases line up with TRBD2. The CDR3 covers 15 residues. The V segment lost 8 bases and the J segment 10 bases; nucleotides outside the gene matches: 15. Germline loops: CDR1 MNHEY, CDR2 SMNVEV (reference sequence).

This sequence joins TRBV4-3 and TRBJ1-2; D not certain. Trimming stripped 0 bases from V and 6 bases from J, with 20 bases between. The CDR3 consists of 17 residues. Germline CDR1 and CDR2: LGHNA and YSLEER. CDR3 sequence reads: CASSQDPSPLAVNGYTF. Written as DNA, the CDR3 is TGCGCCAGCAGCCAAGATCCCAGCCCACTCGCTGTAAATGGCTACACCTTC.

V is TRBV6-5 and J is TRBJ1-1, with 10 bases aligning to TRBD1. CDR1 and CDR2 from the germline V gene are MNHEY and SVGAGI. V gave up 6 bases and J gave up 11 bases; unmatched junction bases: 9. The CDR3 is made up of 13 amino acids. CDR3: CASSYRTGGSAFF. In DNA form, the CDR3 reads TGTGCCAGCAGCTACCGGACAGGGGGTTCTGCTTTCTTT.

This chain links TRBV4-1 with TRBJ1-5; a possible D gene is TRBD1 (5 bases). Germline V gene sequence: CDR1 MGHRA, CDR2 YSYEKL. There are 15 residues in the CDR3. The V and J ends lost 1 base and 3 bases respectively, with 10 bases between them. The CDR3 loop reads CASSQVQGVNQPQHF. DNA for the CDR3: TGCGCCAGCAGCCAAGTGCAGGGCGTCAATCAGCCCCAGCATTTT.

CDR3 sequence reads: CASSLAVGSANYEQYF. DNA for the CDR3: TGTGCCAGCAGCTTAGCAGTCGGTAGCGCCAACTACGAGCAGTACTTC. The genes are TRBV7-9 and TRBJ2-7, with D maybe TRBD2 (5 bases). Germline CDR1 reads SEHNR; CDR2 reads FQNEAQ (reference sequence). The V and J ends lost 0 bases and 3 bases respectively, with 15 bases between them. The CDR3 consists of 16 residues.

V gene TRBV6-6 combines with J gene TRBJ1-1, with no clear D. The V gene lost 5 bases and the J gene lost 1 base, with 8 bases spanning the gap. The germline V gene encodes CDR1 MNHNY and CDR2 SVGAGI (reference sequence). This CDR3 has 13 residues. Here the CDR3 DNA reads TGTGCCAGCAGTCCCAAGGAGAACACTGAAGCTTTCTTT. Translated, it gives CASSPKENTEAFF.

The gene calls are TRBV6-1 and TRBJ1-1; D gene ambiguous. CDR3 length equals 14 residues. Germline values: CDR1 MNHNS, CDR2 SASEGT. The V end was cut by 4 bases, the J end by 4 bases, with 13 bases between. The CDR3 DNA is TGTGCCAGCAGTGCAACTAATCTGGGCACTGAAGCTTTCTTT. Translation gives CASSATNLGTEAFF.

The V gene is TRBV18, the J gene TRBJ1-5; possible D gene TRBD1, 6 bases. This CDR3 has 15 amino acids. Germline CDR1 is KGHSH and CDR2 is LQKENI. Deletions cut 6 bases from V and 4 bases from J, with 16 bases between. The CDR3 DNA follows: TGTGCCAGCTCCAAACGGGACACATCAAATCAGCCCCAGCATTTT. It is translated as CASSKRDTSNQPQHF.

The chain couples TRBV11-2 to TRBJ1-2; D perhaps matches TRBD1 (6 bases). V was shortened by 5 bases and J by 0 bases, with 10 bases between the two germline ends. The CDR3 is 14 amino acids. Looked up from germline, CDR1 is SGHAT and CDR2 is FQNNGV. This CDR3 reads CASSRAGANYGYTF. CDR3 DNA: TGTGCCAGCAGCCGTGCAGGGGCTAACTATGGCTACACCTTC.

The chain employs TRBV6-4 and TRBJ2-1, with 8 bases matching TRBD2. V lost 0 bases and J lost 6; bases outside the gene matches: 1. The CDR3 has 14 residues. Germline CDR1 MRHNA, CDR2 SNTAGT. This chain's CDR3 is CASSDSAGGNEQFF. DNA of the CDR3: TGTGCCAGCAGTGACTCGGCGGGAGGCAATGAGCAGTTCTTC.

Judged by abundance, this clone is medium-sized. This rearrangement joins TRBV4-3 to TRBJ2-1; 11 bases fit TRBD2. The trim removed 5 bases at V and 6 bases at J, leaving 0 bases unmatched. Germline values: CDR1 LGHNA, CDR2 YSLEER. This CDR3 region has 13 residues. The CDR3 nucleotides are TGCGCCAGCAGCACTAGCGGGGGCAATGAGCAGTTCTTC. It codes for CASSTSGGNEQFF.

V is TRBV28 and J is TRBJ2-5; TRBD1 aligns across 7 bases. V gave up 6 bases and J gave up 4 bases; unmatched junction bases: 11. Germline assignment: CDR1 MDHEN and CDR2 SYDVKM. The CDR3 runs 15 residues. CDR3 DNA: TGTGCCAGCAGAGCAACTAACAGGGGTGGAGAGACCCAGTACTTC. Translated: CASRATNRGGETQYF. The full variable domain, in which reference TRBV28 and TRBJ2-5 provide the parts outside the CDR3, is DVKVTQSSRYLVKRTGEKVFLECVQDMDHENMFWYRQDPGLGLRLIYFSYDVKMKEKGDIPEGYSVSREKKERFSLILESASTNQTSMYLCASRATNRGGETQYFGPGTRLLVL.

This clone was counted between two and nine times. CDR3 coding DNA: TGTGCCAGCAGCCCCCGAGGGGCACCCGAGCAGTACTTC. Protein sequence: CASSPRGAPEQYF. The genes are TRBV11-3 and TRBJ2-7; either TRBD1 or TRBD2 may fit D (5 bases each). Trimming left V 5 bases short and J 6 bases short, with 14 bases between. Germline-derived CDR1 and CDR2 are SGHNT and YENEEA. CDR3 length: 13 amino acids. The full variable domain, its missing parts supplied by reference TRBV11-3 and TRBJ2-7, is EAGVVQSPRYKIIEKKQPVAFWCNPISGHNTLYWYLQNLGQGPELLIRYENEEAVDDSQLPKDRFSAERLKGVDSTLKIQPAELGDSAVYLCASSPRGAPEQYFGPGTRLTVT.